The 14 T cell receptor beta chains presented below share a single source sample, sequenced in a study of CD8+ T cells in alopecia areata (dated by TCRdb to the late 2010s). Libraries were prepared through the immunoSEQ multiplex PCR assay. RNA was extracted from all samples and reverse transcribed into cDNA as template for TCR sequencing. TCRdb retrieved this table from immuneACCESS and kept in-frame rearrangements only. Not all clones are present; in checked studies, unresolved V genes account for under half, and no reason is known for the remainder. The sample comprises approximately 300,000 clones, and every one was counted more than once. In total, the top ten clones hold more than 0.95% of the sample. Pooled mouse cutaneous lymph node cells were stained for CD4, CD8alpha, NKG2D, NKG2ACE and other markers, then sorted on a BD Influx. The material sequenced was CD4+ T cells sorted from a lymph node. All receptors come from a C3H/HeJ mouse with alopecia areata. With respect to MHC, this strain carries the haplotype H2-k.

Concerning this clone: Mouse germline and gene names are used. The read terminates 4 residues ahead of where the CDR3 ends, so the germline J gene completes it. V and J are TRBV3 and TRBJ1-2; 7 nucleotides align to TRBD1. V was clipped by 0 bases and J by 2 bases; unmatched bases: 3. In germline, CDR1 is SNHLY, CDR2 FYNGKV (reference sequence). The CDR3 runs 15 residues. The CDR3 spells CASSLAEQGNSDYTF. CDR3 DNA, as far as it was read: TGTGCCAGCAGCTTAGCAGAACAGGGGAACTCC. Looking up the rest from reference TRBV3 and TRBJ1-2 gives the full variable domain: GPKVLQIPSHQIIDMGQMVTLNCDPVSNHLYFYWYKQILGQQMEFLVNFYNGKVMEKSKLFKDQFSVERPDGSYFTLKIQPTALEDSAVYFCASSLAEQGNSDYTFGSGTRLLVI.

As to this clone: The gene names here belong to mouse. The read falls 4 residues short of the CDR3 end, and the missing part is taken from the germline J gene. Other DNA sequences in this sample translate to the same CDR3. The chain joins TRBV19 to TRBJ2-4, with 7 bases lining up with TRBD1. The CDR3 runs 12 residues. Germline lookup yields CDR1 FNHDT and CDR2 SITEND (reference sequence). Partial CDR3 DNA: TGTGCCAGCAGCCCGGGACAGAAC. Translated: CASSPGQN. The whole CDR3 is CASSPGQNTLYF.

Points on this clone: The genes and germline here are from mouse. The CDR3 end is not reached by the read, which stops 4 residues before it; the germline J gene fills it in. The chain combines TRBV19 with TRBJ2-3; maybe TRBD1 (5 bases). Per the germline V gene, CDR1 is FNHDT and CDR2 is SITEND (reference sequence). This CDR3 is built from 13 residues. V shed 6 bases and J shed 0 bases, with 8 bases lying between them. CDR3 DNA (partial): TGTGCCAGCAAGACAGCTAGTGCAGAA. This codes for CASKTASAE. The complete CDR3 reads CASKTASAETLYF. Variable domain in full (rest from reference TRBV19 and TRBJ2-3): GGIITQTPKFLIGQEGQKLTLKCQQNFNHDTMYWYRQDSGKGLRLIYYSITENDLQKGDLSEGYDASREKKSSFSLTVTSAQKNEMAVFLCASKTASAETLYFGSGTRLTVL.

This clone was seen a few times. These gene names are mouse names. From the germline J gene comes the end of the CDR3, since the read stops 4 residues before it. The rearrangement links TRBV5 to TRBJ2-1; D possibly corresponds to TRBD1 (6 bases). V dropped 2 bases and J dropped 2 bases, with 10 bases sitting between them. This CDR3 has 15 residues. Germline V lookup: CDR1 LGHNA, CDR2 YNLKQL (reference sequence). Incomplete CDR3 DNA: TGTGCCAGCAGCCAACCTCGACAGGACTATGCT. Its translation is CASSQPRQDYA. The whole CDR3 region reads CASSQPRQDYAEQFF.

The table lists this clone with a few counts. The germline and genes are mouse ones. Sequencing ends 4 residues short of the CDR3 end; the germline J gene provides the rest. V gene TRBV13-2 combines with J gene TRBJ2-5; 10 nucleotides agree with TRBD1. Germline V CDR1 and CDR2: NNHNN, SYGAGS (reference sequence). CDR3 length equals 13 residues. CDR3 DNA (partial): TGTGCCAGCGCGGGACAGGGGAAAGAC. It specifies CASAGQGKD. The CDR3 reads in full as CASAGQGKDTQYF.

In its sample, this clone was seen many times. These gene names are mouse names. Sequencing ends 4 residues short of the CDR3 end; the germline J gene provides the rest. Other DNA sequences in this sample translate to the same CDR3. The chain combines TRBV1 with TRBJ2-7; 7 nucleotides align to TRBD1. Looked up from germline, CDR1 is NSQYPW and CDR2 is LRSPGD (reference sequence). V dropped 1 base and J dropped 3; count of bases not matched to a gene: 0. CDR3 length equals 13 residues. Here the CDR3 reads CTCSAGDSYEQYF. The part of the CDR3 DNA that was read is TGCACCTGCAGTGCAGGGGACAGCTAT.

With respect to this clone: Each gene name is a mouse one. Coverage ceases 4 residues before the CDR3 finishes, and the germline J gene fills in the end. The gene calls are TRBV1 and TRBJ2-4; 8 nucleotides align to TRBD2. Germline V gene data show CDR1 as NSQYPW and CDR2 as LRSPGD (reference sequence). The CDR3 is 15 amino acids. The CDR3 bases that were read are TGCACCTGCAGTGCAGATCTGTTGGGGGGGAAC. Its translation: CTCSADLLGGN. The full CDR3 protein is CTCSADLLGGNTLYF.

On this clone itself: Gene labels here are mouse ones. The read ends 4 residues shy of where the CDR3 ends; the end is completed using the germline J gene. The rearrangement links TRBV13-1 to TRBJ1-2; D not certain. V gave up 0 bases and J gave up 4 bases, with 7 bases separating them. CDR3 length equals 13 residues. CDR1 is NSHNY and CDR2 is SYGAGN in the germline V gene. Partial CDR3 DNA: TGTGCCAGCAGTGATGCGGCAGGCTCC. The encoded protein is CASSDAAGS. The whole CDR3 reads CASSDAAGSDYTF.

This clone showed up just a few times. Mouse germline and gene names are used. The read halts 4 residues ahead of the CDR3 end, with the missing end drawn from the germline J gene. The V gene is TRBV19, the J gene TRBJ2-1, with TRBD2 matching 8 bases. Losses at the gene ends were 4 bases for V and 4 bases for J; bases not matched to a gene: 4. This CDR3 spans 14 amino acids. Germline assignment: CDR1 FNHDT and CDR2 SITEND (reference sequence). CDR3 amino acids: CASSLLGAYAEQFF. The sequenced CDR3 bases are TGTGCCAGCAGTCTACTGGGGGCTTATGCT.

This clone was seen more than once but under ten times. The genes are named according to mouse. Other DNA sequences in the sample encode the same CDR3. This CDR3 is CTCSAAVNQDTQYF. CDR3 DNA, as far as it was read: TGCACCTGCAGTGCGGCAGTTAACCAAGAC. J is TRBJ2-5 and V is TRBV1; no clear D. The DNA ends 4 residues before the CDR3 does, and the rest of the CDR3 is filled in from the germline J gene. Germline CDR1 and CDR2: NSQYPW and LRSPGD (reference sequence). V was trimmed by 3 bases and J by 0 bases, leaving 7 bases between them. The CDR3 is 14 amino acids.

A note on this clone: A single base separates this from a much larger clone, so it may be a read error. Mouse gene names and germline throughout. Read data end 4 residues before the CDR3 end; the end is taken from the germline J gene. This same CDR3 is encoded by further DNA sequences in the sample. The gene calls are TRBV13-2 and TRBJ2-2, with a possible D match to TRBD1 (5 bases). The ends were cut back, 1 base at V and 2 bases at J, with 6 bases in the middle. The germline V gene encodes CDR1 NNHNN and CDR2 SYGAGS (reference sequence). The CDR3 consists of 14 residues. The sequenced CDR3 bases are TGTGCCAGCGGTGATTCAGGGAACACCGGG. Translating gives CASGDSGNTG. In full, the CDR3 is CASGDSGNTGQLYF.

To note about this clone: The listed genes are named as in mouse. The CDR3 end is not reached by the read, which stops 4 residues before it; the germline J gene fills it in. The sample has other DNA sequences that encode this CDR3 too. The J gene is TRBJ2-5, the V gene TRBV13-2; 11 bases are shared with TRBD1. Per the germline V gene, CDR1 is NNHNN and CDR2 is SYGAGS (reference sequence). The CDR3 spans 13 residues. CDR3 DNA, as far as it was read: TGTGCCAGCGGTCGGGACAGGGGGGAC. Protein product: CASGRDRGD. The CDR3 as a whole reads CASGRDRGDTQYF.

In the case of this clone: Here the gene names and germline are mouse. The CDR3 is cut off 4 residues early in the read; its end comes from the germline J gene. At the DNA level, this CDR3 is encoded by other sequences in the same sample as well. The chain combines TRBV13-1 with TRBJ2-2, with TRBD2 matching 7 bases. In germline, CDR1 is NSHNY, CDR2 SYGAGN. The ends lost 1 base at V and 6 bases at J; junction bases unmatched: 0. This CDR3 has 13 residues. CDR3 residues: CASSDLGAGQLYF. The CDR3 bases that were read are TGTGCCAGCAGTGATCTGGGGGCCGGG.

About this clone: The gene names given are mouse names. Coverage ceases 4 residues before the CDR3 finishes, and the germline J gene fills in the end. The chain carries TRBV13-1 and TRBJ2-2; TRBD1 matches 7 bases. Unmatched junction bases numbered 3, after V lost 4 bases and J lost 6 bases. Germline V CDR1 and CDR2: NSHNY, SYGAGN. This CDR3 region has 13 residues. CDR3 sequence reads: CASSQQGPGQLYF. The CDR3 DNA, read in part, is TGTGCCAGCAGTCAACAGGGGCCCGGG.